These T cell receptor beta chains were read from a single sample in a study of blood T cells in healthy people across ages. TCRdb reprocessed the 5' RACE reads with MiXCR, giving one entry per CDR3 protein. The sample carries roughly 1.9 million distinct CDR3 sequences, around 40% recorded once. The sequenced sample consisted of blood. These receptors were obtained from a human donor in good health. CDR3s include the opening cysteine and the closing phenylalanine or tryptophan. The order of the fields is clone size, V gene, J gene, D gene, CDR3 protein, CDR3 DNA. D genes are given only for firm matches. The size of a clone is reported for some rows only, either as once, few or many, or as a class for expanded clones.

.,TRBV14,TRBJ2-7,TRBD1,CASSQRGLRSYEQYF,TGTGCCAGCAGCCAAAGGGGGCTTCGGTCCTACGAGCAGTACTTC
few,TRBV10-3,TRBJ2-3,.,CAISEFGATQYF,TGTGCCATCAGTGAGTTCGGGGCAACGCAGTATTTT
.,TRBV12-3/TRBV12-4,TRBJ2-5,TRBD2,CASSQTGTSGGRETQYF,TGTGCCAGCAGCCAAACCGGGACTAGCGGGGGCAGGGAGACCCAGTACTTC
.,TRBV9,TRBJ1-2,TRBD1,CASSARDSYGYTF,TGTGCCAGCAGCGCACGGGACAGCTATGGCTACACCTTC
many,TRBV7-8,TRBJ2-1,TRBD1,CASRGRGLVEQFF,TGTGCCAGCAGGGGCAGGGGGCTGGTGGAGCAGTTCTTC
few,TRBV24-1,TRBJ2-3,TRBD1,CATRQGADTQYF,TGTGCCACCAGACAGGGGGCTGATACGCAGTATTTT
.,TRBV10-3,TRBJ1-5,TRBD1,CAISPTGGPNSNQPQHF,TGTGCCATCAGTCCTACAGGGGGCCCTAATAGCAATCAGCCCCAGCATTTT
.,TRBV20-1,TRBJ2-1,.,CSARRPGDEQFF,TGCAGTGCTCGCCGCCCGGGGGACGAGCAGTTCTTC
.,TRBV11-2,TRBJ1-1,.,CASRLRVGSTEAFF,TGTGCCAGCAGACTCAGGGTCGGGAGCACTGAAGCTTTCTTT
.,TRBV20-1,TRBJ2-5,TRBD2,CSAQSSGRRETQYF,TGCAGTGCTCAATCTAGCGGGCGGAGGGAGACCCAGTACTTC
.,TRBV7-9,TRBJ1-1,.,CASSPIFFDTGTEAFF,TGTGCCAGCAGCCCCATCTTTTTTGACACGGGTACTGAAGCTTTCTTT
few,TRBV20-1,TRBJ2-7,.,CSAVQGYSYEQYF,TGCAGTGCCGTGCAGGGTTATTCTTACGAGCAGTACTTC
few,TRBV5-6,TRBJ1-2,.,CASSLESGQGYTF,TGTGCCAGCAGCTTGGAATCAGGTCAAGGCTACACCTTC
few,TRBV7-9,TRBJ1-2,.,CASSFAGPVSYTF,TGTGCCAGCAGCTTCGCAGGTCCAGTCAGTTACACCTTC
.,TRBV24-1,TRBJ1-2,TRBD1,CATSDRAGQINGYTF,TGTGCCACCAGTGATCGCGCGGGACAGATAAATGGCTACACCTTC
many,TRBV20-1,TRBJ2-7,TRBD2,CSPRPGLAGGYEQYF,TGCAGCCCCCGCCCCGGACTAGCGGGAGGCTACGAGCAGTACTTC
.,TRBV6-1,TRBJ2-1,.,CASSEPTPTTYNEQFF,TGTGCCAGCAGTGAACCTACACCTACTACCTACAATGAGCAGTTCTTC
.,TRBV7-9,TRBJ2-3,TRBD1,CASSLGFDRGETDTQYF,TGTGCCAGCAGCTTAGGGTTCGACAGGGGGGAAACAGATACGCAGTATTTT
few,TRBV20-1,TRBJ1-6,.,CSARAIRGWDSPLHF,TGCAGTGCTAGAGCGATCAGGGGCTGGGATTCACCCCTCCACTTT
.,TRBV7-2,TRBJ1-6,.,CASSLHHGGNSPLHF,TGTGCCAGCAGCTTACATCATGGCGGGAATTCACCCCTCCACTTT
once,TRBV6-4,TRBJ1-6,.,CASSEEQSSPPHF,TGTGCCAGCAGTGAGGAACAGTCCTCACCCCCCCACTTT
.,TRBV6-5,TRBJ2-3,.,CANSLQKGSTDTQYF,TGTGCCAACAGCCTTCAGAAGGGAAGCACAGATACGCAGTATTTT
few,TRBV5-4,TRBJ1-2,.,CASRSAGTAAYGYTF,TGTGCCAGCAGAAGCGCCGGGACCGCCGCGTACGGCTACACCTTC
.,TRBV12-3/TRBV12-4,TRBJ2-1,TRBD1,CASSFWGTGAYEQFF,TGTGCCAGCAGTTTCTGGGGGACAGGGGCCTATGAGCAGTTCTTC
few,TRBV6-5,TRBJ1-2,.,CATSRSVVGNYGYTF,TGTGCCACCTCAAGATCCGTCGTCGGGAACTATGGCTACACCTTC
.,TRBV2,TRBJ2-7,.,CASTEARSWTVSYEQYF,TGTGCCAGCACAGAAGCTCGCTCATGGACGGTCTCCTACGAGCAGTACTTC
.,TRBV30,TRBJ1-1,TRBD1,CARRGQGPEAFF,TGTGCCCGGAGGGGACAGGGCCCTGAAGCTTTCTTT
.,TRBV5-1,TRBJ1-1,.,CASSWLGVAEAFF,TGCGCCAGCAGCTGGCTGGGGGTGGCTGAAGCTTTCTTT
.,TRBV10-3,TRBJ1-5,TRBD1,CAISEAGQGNQPQHF,TGTGCCATCAGTGAGGCGGGACAGGGGAATCAGCCCCAGCATTTT
few,TRBV12-3/TRBV12-4,TRBJ1-2,.,CASSLGREYYGYTF,TGTGCCAGCAGTTTAGGAAGGGAATACTATGGCTACACCTTC
.,TRBV27,TRBJ1-1,.,CASSLVGDGLGRAFF,TGTGCCAGCAGTTTAGTGGGGGACGGATTGGGAAGAGCTTTCTTT
once,TRBV3-1,TRBJ1-4,TRBD1,CASSQEGTGESEKRFF,TGTGCCAGCAGCCAAGAAGGGACAGGGGAAAGTGAAAAACGGTTTTTT
few,TRBV4-2,TRBJ1-5,.,CASSQVTGLNQPQHF,TGTGCCAGCAGCCAAGTTACAGGCCTCAATCAGCCCCAGCATTTT
.,TRBV24-1,TRBJ2-7,.,CATSDPDVYEQYF,TGTGCCACCAGTGACCCGGACGTCTACGAGCAGTACTTC
few,TRBV5-1,TRBJ2-1,TRBD1,CASSVMGQTDEQFF,TGCGCCAGCAGTGTGATGGGACAGACCGATGAGCAGTTCTTC
.,TRBV12-3/TRBV12-4,TRBJ2-5,.,CASSFEVPQGYQETQYF,TGTGCCAGCAGTTTTGAGGTCCCCCAGGGGTACCAAGAGACCCAGTACTTC
.,TRBV7-8,TRBJ1-6,.,CASSFRRNSPLHF,TGTGCCAGCAGCTTTCGTCGTAATTCACCCCTCCACTTT
.,TRBV7-9,TRBJ2-7,TRBD2,CASSPSSGGLEQYF,TGTGCCAGCAGCCCTTCTAGCGGGGGCCTCGAGCAGTACTTC
few,TRBV29-1,TRBJ2-3,TRBD1,CSVEGWTGSTDTQYF,TGCAGCGTTGAGGGGTGGACAGGAAGCACAGATACGCAGTATTTT
.,TRBV20-1,TRBJ1-2,.,CSAREAMDYGYTF,TGCAGTGCTAGAGAGGCTATGGACTATGGCTACACCTTC